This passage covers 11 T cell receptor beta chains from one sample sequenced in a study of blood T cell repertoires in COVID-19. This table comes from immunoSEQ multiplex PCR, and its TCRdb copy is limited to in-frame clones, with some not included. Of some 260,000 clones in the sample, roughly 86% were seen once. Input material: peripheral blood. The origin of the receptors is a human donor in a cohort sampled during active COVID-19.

This CDR3 reads CASSLGSSGTYNEQFF. The CDR3 DNA follows: TGTGCCAGCAGTTTGGGTTCTAGCGGCACCTACAATGAGCAGTTCTTC. J is TRBJ2-1 and V is TRBV28; TRBD2 aligns across 7 bases. This CDR3 has 16 residues. V trimming: 3 bases; J trimming: 2 bases; junction bases outside the gene matches: 7. In germline, CDR1 is MDHEN, CDR2 SYDVKM.

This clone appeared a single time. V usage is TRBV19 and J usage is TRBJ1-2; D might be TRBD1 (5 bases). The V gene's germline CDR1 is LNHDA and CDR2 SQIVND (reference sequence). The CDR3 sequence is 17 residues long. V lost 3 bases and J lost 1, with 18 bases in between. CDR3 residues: CASSITREPGDNYGYTF. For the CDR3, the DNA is TGTGCCAGTAGTATTACCAGGGAACCGGGGGATAACTATGGCTACACCTTC.

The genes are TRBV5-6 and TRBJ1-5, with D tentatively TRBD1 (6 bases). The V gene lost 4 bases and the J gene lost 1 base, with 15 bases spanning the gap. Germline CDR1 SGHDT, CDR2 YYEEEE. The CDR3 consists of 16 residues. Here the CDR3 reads CASSLLTGNSNQPQHF. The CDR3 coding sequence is TGTGCCAGCAGCCTACTCACAGGGAACAGCAATCAGCCCCAGCATTTT.

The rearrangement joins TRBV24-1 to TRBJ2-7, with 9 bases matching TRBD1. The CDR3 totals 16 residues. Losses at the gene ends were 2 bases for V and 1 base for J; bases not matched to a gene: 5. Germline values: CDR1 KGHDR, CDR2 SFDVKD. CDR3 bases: TGTGCCACCAGTGATTGGACCGGGACAGGGTCCTACGAGCAGTACTTC. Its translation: CATSDWTGTGSYEQYF.

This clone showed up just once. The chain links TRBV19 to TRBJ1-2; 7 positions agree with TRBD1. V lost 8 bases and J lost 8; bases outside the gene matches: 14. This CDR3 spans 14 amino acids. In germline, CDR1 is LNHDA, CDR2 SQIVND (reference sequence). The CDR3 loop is CASFRRDSPSGYTF. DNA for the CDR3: TGTGCCAGTTTTAGGCGGGACAGTCCGTCCGGCTACACCTTC. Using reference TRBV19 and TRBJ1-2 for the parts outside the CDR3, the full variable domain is DGGITQSPKYLFRKEGQNVTLSCEQNLNHDAMYWYRQDPGQGLRLIYYSQIVNDFQKGDIAEGYSVSREKKESFPLTVTSAQKNPTAFYLCASFRRDSPSGYTFGSGTRLTVV.

This CDR3 reads CASSFSRETEAFF. CDR3 in DNA: TGTGCCAGCAGCTTCTCCCGTGAGACTGAAGCTTTCTTT. J is TRBJ1-1 and V is TRBV7-6, with D uncertain. The V gene lost 3 bases and the J gene lost 5 bases, with 10 bases spanning the gap. This CDR3 is built from 13 residues. CDR1 and CDR2 (germline): SGHVS, FNYEAQ.

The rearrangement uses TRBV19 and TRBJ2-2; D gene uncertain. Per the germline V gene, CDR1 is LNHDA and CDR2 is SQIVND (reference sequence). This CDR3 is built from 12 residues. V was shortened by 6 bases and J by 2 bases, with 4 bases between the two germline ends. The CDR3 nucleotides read TGTGCCAGTAGGACAAACACCGGGGAGCTGTTTTTT. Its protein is CASRTNTGELFF. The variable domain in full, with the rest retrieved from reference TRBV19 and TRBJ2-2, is DGGITQSPKYLFRKEGQNVTLSCEQNLNHDAMYWYRQDPGQGLRLIYYSQIVNDFQKGDIAEGYSVSREKKESFPLTVTSAQKNPTAFYLCASRTNTGELFFGEGSRLTVL.

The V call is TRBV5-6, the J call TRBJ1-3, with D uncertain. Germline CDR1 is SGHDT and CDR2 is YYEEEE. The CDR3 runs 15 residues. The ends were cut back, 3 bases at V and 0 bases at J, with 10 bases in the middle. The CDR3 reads CASSSLTSSGNTIYF. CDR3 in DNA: TGTGCCAGCAGCTCCCTCACGAGCTCTGGAAACACCATATATTTT.

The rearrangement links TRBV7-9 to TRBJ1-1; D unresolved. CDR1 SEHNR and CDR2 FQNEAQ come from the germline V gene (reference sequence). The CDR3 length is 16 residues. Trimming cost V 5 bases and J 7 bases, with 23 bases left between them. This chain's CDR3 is CASSPRGRGPEGEAFF. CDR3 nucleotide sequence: TGTGCCAGCAGCCCACGAGGACGCGGCCCCGAGGGTGAAGCTTTCTTT.

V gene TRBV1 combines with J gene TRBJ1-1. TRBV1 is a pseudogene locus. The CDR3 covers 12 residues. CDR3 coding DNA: TGCACCAGCAGCCCGACTCCGGGTGTAGCTTTCTTT. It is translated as CTSSPTPGVAFF.

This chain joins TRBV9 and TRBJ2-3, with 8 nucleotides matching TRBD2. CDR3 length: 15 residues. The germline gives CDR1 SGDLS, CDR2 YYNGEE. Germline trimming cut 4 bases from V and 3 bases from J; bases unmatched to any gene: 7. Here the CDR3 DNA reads TGTGCCAGCAGCCCCCGGGGGGGTGGTACAGATACGCAGTATTTT. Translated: CASSPRGGGTDTQYF. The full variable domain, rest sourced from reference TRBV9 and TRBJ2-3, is DSGVTQTPKHLITATGQRVTLRCSPRSGDLSVYWYQQSLDQGLQFLIQYYNGEERAKGNILERFSAQQFPDLHSELNLSSLELGDSALYFCASSPRGGGTDTQYFGPGTRLTVL.